This TCR beta chain was recorded in a study of human T cells and chemical hapten exposure. About the study: The study patch tested 0.01% DPC on the upper back and read results at 6 days.

A single record per CDR3 protein comes from TCRdb applying MiXCR to the RACE reads. The sample includes some 110,000 distinct CDR3 sequences, about an eighth of them seen just once. Time point described: patch test 1, 2 weeks after DPC sensitization. The treatment is: therapeutic diphenylcyclopropenone sensitization with weekly scalp DPC. Extraction yielded total RNA from whole blood (unfractionated). This clonotype occurred a few times. This TCR was recovered from a woman aged 45-65 years with alopecia areata. Some clones in this sample may be carry-over from other donors' samples. This sample comprised whole blood, obtained in connection with sensitization to the hapten diphenylcyclopropenone (DPC).

CDR3 bases: TGTGCCAGCAGTAACGACCCCGATCGCTCCTACAATGAGCAGTTCTTC. Residues: CASSNDPDRSYNEQFF. This chain links TRBV6-2 or TRBV6-3 with TRBJ2-1; D is ambiguous. The germline V gene has CDR1 MNHEY and CDR2 SVGEGT. The CDR3 is 16 residues long. The V end was cut by 5 bases, the J end by 0 bases, with 14 bases between.